This T cell receptor (beta chain) came from a study of beta chain features in type 1 diabetes. All of the isolated RNA was reverse transcribed, so expressed TCRB transcripts were sequenced. Roughly 3.7 million reads, on average, came from each naive, central memory and regulatory T cell sample. Using immunoSEQ multiplex PCR, the repertoire was profiled, and TCRdb retains in-frame clones only, with some absent. The sample gives about 900,000 clones, about a sixth of which show up once; 0.02% to 0.03% is in the top ten. This clone appeared a few times. Germline assignment: CDR1 SGHNT and CDR2 YENEEA. The CDR3 totals 15 residues. Trimming removed 1 base from V and 5 bases from J; junction bases left unmatched: 1.

The V gene is TRBV11-3, the J gene TRBJ2-1, with 11 bases that match TRBD2. This receptor was identified in a woman under 30 in good health. The material sequenced was naive CD4+ T cells from blood. CDR3 coding DNA: TGTGCCAGCAGCTTAGTAGCGGGAGGGAACAATGAGCAGTTCTTC. Its translation: CASSLVAGGNNEQFF.